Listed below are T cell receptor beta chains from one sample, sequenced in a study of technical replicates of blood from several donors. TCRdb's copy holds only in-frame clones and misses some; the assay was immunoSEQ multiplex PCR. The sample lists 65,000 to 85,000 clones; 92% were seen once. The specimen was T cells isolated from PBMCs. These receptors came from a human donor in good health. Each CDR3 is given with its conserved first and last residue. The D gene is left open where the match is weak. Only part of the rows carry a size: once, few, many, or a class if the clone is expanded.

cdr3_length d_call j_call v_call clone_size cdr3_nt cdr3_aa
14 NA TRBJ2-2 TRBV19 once TGTGCCAGTAGATGGGGACAGAACACCGGGGAGCTGTTTTTT CASRWGQNTGELFF
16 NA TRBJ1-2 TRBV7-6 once TGTGCCAGCAGCTTAGCCCAGGGGCCCTCTAACTATGGCTACACCTTC CASSLAQGPSNYGYTF
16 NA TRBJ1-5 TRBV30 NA TGTGCCTGGACACGACCGAAATGGGGGCCCGGGGAGCCCCAGCATTTT CAWTRPKWGPGEPQHF
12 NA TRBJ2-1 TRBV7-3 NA TGTGCCAGCAGCTTAACGTTCGATGAGCAGTTCTTC CASSLTFDEQFF
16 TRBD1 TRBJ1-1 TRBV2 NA TGTGCCAGCAGTGTTTGGGGACAGCACAGGAACACTGAAGCTTTCTTT CASSVWGQHRNTEAFF
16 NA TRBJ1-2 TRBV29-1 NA TGCAGCGTTTTCGACACCGACCTCGGGGGTAACTATGGCTACACCTTC CSVFDTDLGGNYGYTF
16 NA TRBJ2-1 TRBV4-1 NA TGCGCCAGCAGCCAAGGTTCAGGAGGAAGCTACAATGAGCAGTTCTTC CASSQGSGGSYNEQFF
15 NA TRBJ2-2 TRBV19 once TGTGCCAGTAGTAAGGGACAAATGGTCACCGGGGAGCTGTTTTTT CASSKGQMVTGELFF
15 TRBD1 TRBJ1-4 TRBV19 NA TGTGCCAGTAGCATGATCCGGGACAGTAATGAAAAACTGTTTTTT CASSMIRDSNEKLFF
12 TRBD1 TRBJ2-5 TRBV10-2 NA TGCGCCAGTAGACAGGGGAGGAAGACCCAGTACTTC CASRQGRKTQYF
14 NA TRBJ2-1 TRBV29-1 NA TGCAGCGTTATAGCGGCCAGCTCCTACAATGAGCAGTTCTTC CSVIAASSYNEQFF
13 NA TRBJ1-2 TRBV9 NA TGTGCCAGCAGCATGTCTCAGGGTTATGGCTACACCTTC CASSMSQGYGYTF
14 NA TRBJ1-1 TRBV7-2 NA TGTGCCAGCAGCTCTACAGATATGAACACTGAAGCTTTCTTT CASSSTDMNTEAFF
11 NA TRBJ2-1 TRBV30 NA TGTGCCGGGAGCCAAGGAGGGGAGCAGTTCTTC CAGSQGGEQFF
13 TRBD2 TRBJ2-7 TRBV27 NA TGTGCCAGCACCCCGGGGGGGTACTACGAGCAGTACTTC CASTPGGYYEQYF
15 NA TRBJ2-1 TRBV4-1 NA TGCGCCAGCAGCCAACCTAGCGTCGCCTACAATGAGCAGTTCTTC CASSQPSVAYNEQFF
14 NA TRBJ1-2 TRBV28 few TGTGCCAGCAGTTTGGACAGCCCTAACTATGGCTACACCTTC CASSLDSPNYGYTF
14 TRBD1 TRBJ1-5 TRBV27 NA TGTGCCAGCAGTCTGGACAGGTCTCTTGGGCCCCAGCATTTT CASSLDRSLGPQHF
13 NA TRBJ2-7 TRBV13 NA TGTGCCAGCAGCTTAGAACAGGGCCACGAGCAGTACTTC CASSLEQGHEQYF
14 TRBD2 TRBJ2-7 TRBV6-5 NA TGTGCCAGCAGTTTGGGAGGGGAGCACTACGAGCAGTACTTC CASSLGGEHYEQYF
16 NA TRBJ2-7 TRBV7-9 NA TGTGCCAGCAGCTTAGTCGGTGGAAGGAGCTCCTACGAGCAGTACTTC CASSLVGGRSSYEQYF
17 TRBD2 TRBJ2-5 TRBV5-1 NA TGCGCCAGCAGCTCAGGGACTAGCTTTACGGCCCAAGAGACCCAGTACTTC CASSSGTSFTAQETQYF
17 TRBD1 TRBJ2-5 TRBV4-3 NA TGCGCCAGCAGCCAAGGTCCCCCAGACAGGGGGGGAGAGACCCAGTACTTC CASSQGPPDRGGETQYF
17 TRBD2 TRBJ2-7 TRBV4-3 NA TGCGCCAGCAGCCAAGTATGGCTAGCGGGAGAATCTTACGAGCAGTACTTC CASSQVWLAGESYEQYF
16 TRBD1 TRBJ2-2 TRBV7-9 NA TGTGCCAGCAGCGACAGGTCGACAGGGATTACCGGGGAGCTGTTTTTT CASSDRSTGITGELFF
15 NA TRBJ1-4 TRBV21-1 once TGTGCCAGCAGCAAAGCCACAGGGGCAGAGGAAAAACTGTTTTTT CASSKATGAEEKLFF
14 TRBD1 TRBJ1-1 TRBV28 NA TGTGCCAGCAGTTACGGGACAGGGGACACTGAAGCTTTCTTT CASSYGTGDTEAFF
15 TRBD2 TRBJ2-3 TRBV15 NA TGTGCCACCAGCGGGACTAGCTTTGCAGGAGATACGCAGTATTTT CATSGTSFAGDTQYF
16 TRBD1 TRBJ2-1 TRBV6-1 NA TGTGCCAGCAGTGAAGCGCAGGGACAGGGATCCAATGAGCAGTTCTTC CASSEAQGQGSNEQFF
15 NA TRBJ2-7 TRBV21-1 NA TGTGCCAGGCCGGATCGGTGTGGGCGGGAGGGCGAGCAGTACTTC CARPDRCGREGEQYF
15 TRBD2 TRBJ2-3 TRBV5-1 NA TGCGCCAGCAGCTTGGAAATAGCGGGAGAAGATACGCAGTATTTT CASSLEIAGEDTQYF
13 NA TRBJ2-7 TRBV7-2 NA TGTGCCAGCAGCTTAAGGTGGGCCGCCGAGCAGTACTTC CASSLRWAAEQYF
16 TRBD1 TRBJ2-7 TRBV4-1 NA TGCGCCAGCAGCCCCTACCCAAGGGGGCCCACCTACGAGCAGTACTTC CASSPYPRGPTYEQYF
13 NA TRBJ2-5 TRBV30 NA TGTGCCTGGGCGAGGACAGAACAAGAGACCCAGTACTTC CAWARTEQETQYF
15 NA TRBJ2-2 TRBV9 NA TGTGCCAGCAGCGTACAGTCCCAGAACACCGGGGAGCTGTTTTTT CASSVQSQNTGELFF